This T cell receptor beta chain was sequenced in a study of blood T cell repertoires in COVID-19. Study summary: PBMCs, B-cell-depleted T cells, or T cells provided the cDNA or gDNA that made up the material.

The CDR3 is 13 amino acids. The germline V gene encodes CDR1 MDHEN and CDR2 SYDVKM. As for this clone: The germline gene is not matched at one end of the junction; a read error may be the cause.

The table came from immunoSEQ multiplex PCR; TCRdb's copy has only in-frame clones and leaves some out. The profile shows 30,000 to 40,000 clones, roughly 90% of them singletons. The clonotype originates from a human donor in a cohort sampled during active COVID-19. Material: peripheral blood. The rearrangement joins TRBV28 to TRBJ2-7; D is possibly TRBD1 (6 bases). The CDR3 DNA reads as TGTGCCAGCAACGATCAGGGGCCTAGGGCCCAGAGGTTC. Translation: CASNDQGPRAQRF.